The entry below describes one TCR beta chain. Replicate PCRs run on sorted subsets employed approximately 200 ng DNA, around 31,000 T cell genomes. Method: immunoSEQ multiplex PCR; TCRdb's copy keeps in-frame clones and lacks some. The sample gives approximately 1,500,000 clones, 95% to 99% of which show up once; less than 0.55% is in the top ten. These data come from a study of shared clonotypes between healthy human individuals. The CDR3 is made up of 14 amino acids. V shed 5 bases and J shed 0 bases, with 9 bases lying between them. Germline V gene data show CDR1 as SGHRS and CDR2 as YFSETQ. The rearrangement uses TRBV5-1 and TRBJ1-3; no clear D. The sample was naive CD4+ T cells sorted from blood. Regarding subset: CD45RA+ positively selected. This clonotype was obtained from a man aged 30 to 39 in good health. The CDR3 bases are TGCGCCAGCAGAGTGGGCGGCTCTGGAAACACCATATATTTT. This sequence encodes CASRVGGSGNTIYF.